The 9 T cell receptor beta chains given below trace back to one sample, sequenced in a study of lymphopenia after photon versus proton radiotherapy. Clones were sequenced by immunoSEQ multiplex PCR, and TCRdb holds only the in-frame ones, with some missing. The sample carries 150,000 to 200,000 clones, less than 90% recorded once. The starting material was peripheral blood, obtained from a patient treated with photon-based radiotherapy. The receptors stem from a man over 45 with gastric cancer.

The V gene is TRBV7-9, the J gene TRBJ2-7; D is perhaps TRBD1 (5 bases). The CDR3 runs to 14 residues. Per the germline V gene, CDR1 is SEHNR and CDR2 is FQNEAQ (reference sequence). V lost 5 bases and J 2 bases, leaving 13 bases between the germline ends. The DNA for the CDR3 is TGTGCCAGCAGCCCCGAAGGGGCCCCCTACGAGCAGTACTTC. Amino acid sequence: CASSPEGAPYEQYF. The entire variable domain, with the rest obtained from reference TRBV7-9 and TRBJ2-7, is as follows: DTGVSQNPRHKITKRGQNVTFRCDPISEHNRLYWYRQTLGQGPEFLTYFQNEAQLEKSRLLSDRFSAERPKGSFSTLEIQRTEQGDSAMYLCASSPEGAPYEQYFGPGTRLTVT.

The chain carries TRBV4-1 and TRBJ2-7, with TRBD2 matching over 8 bases. With 1 base clipped from V and 1 base from J, the junction kept 12 bases outside the gene matches. The CDR3 has 18 amino acids. CDR1 and CDR2 from the germline V gene are MGHRA and YSYEKL. CDR3: CASSQVFGPSGRSYEQYF. Written as DNA, the CDR3 is TGCGCCAGCAGCCAAGTATTCGGGCCTAGCGGGCGTTCCTACGAGCAGTACTTC.

The chain combines TRBV11-3 with TRBJ2-5; 7 bases fit TRBD2. The CDR3 spans 14 residues. J lost 3 bases, V lost 1 base, and 2 bases had no gene match. Germline V gene data show CDR1 as SGHNT and CDR2 as YENEEA. The CDR3 DNA reads as TGTGCCAGCAGCTTAGGCGCGGGAGAAGAGACCCAGTACTTC. Translated, it gives CASSLGAGEETQYF.

The chain links TRBV10-2 to TRBJ2-2, with TRBD2 identical over 8 bases. The CDR3 totals 15 residues. Trimming at V came to 6 bases and at J to 1 base, leaving 4 bases not matched to a gene. Germline CDR1 is WSHSY and CDR2 is SAAADI. The CDR3: CASRKSGRNTGELFF. The CDR3 DNA sequence: TGCGCCAGCAGGAAAAGCGGGAGGAACACCGGGGAGCTGTTTTTT.

The chain carries TRBV10-3 and TRBJ1-2; D is unclear. The CDR3 totals 14 residues. Per germline, CDR1 ENHRY and CDR2 SYGVKD. The V end was cut by 3 bases, the J end by 0 bases, with 8 bases between. CDR3 nucleotides: TGTGCCATCAGTGATGGTGGGGCTAACTATGGCTACACCTTC. Translating gives CAISDGGANYGYTF.

V gene TRBV28 combines with J gene TRBJ1-5; D ambiguous. The CDR3 contains 12 residues. Trimming pared 6 bases from V and 7 bases from J, leaving 10 bases between. Germline loops: CDR1 MDHEN, CDR2 SYDVKM. For the CDR3, the DNA is TGTGCCAGCAGAGTGGTAGGGCAGCCCCAGCATTTT. It translates to CASRVVGQPQHF.

The V and J genes are TRBV18 and TRBJ1-1, with D perhaps TRBD1 (6 bases). CDR3 length equals 14 residues. V was shortened by 6 bases and J by 4 bases, with 15 bases between the two germline ends. CDR1 KGHSH and CDR2 LQKENI come from the germline V gene. This CDR3 reads CASSELRGSTEAFF. CDR3 in DNA: TGTGCCAGCTCCGAACTCAGGGGAAGCACTGAAGCTTTCTTT.

The chain joins TRBV28 to TRBJ2-3; D is possibly TRBD1 (5 bases). This CDR3 has 12 residues. In germline, CDR1 is MDHEN, CDR2 SYDVKM. V was cut by 6 bases and J by 8 bases, with 12 bases left in between. In DNA form, the CDR3 reads TGTGCCAGCAGGGAAAGGACACTTACGCAGTATTTT. Its protein product is CASRERTLTQYF.

V is TRBV7-2 and J is TRBJ2-3, with D possibly TRBD2 on 5 matching bases. The ends were cut back, 5 bases at V and 5 bases at J, with 17 bases in the middle. This CDR3 spans 15 amino acids. The V gene's germline CDR1 is SGHTA and CDR2 FQGNSA. This CDR3 is CASSRTVGAEDTQYF. For the CDR3, the DNA is TGTGCCAGCAGCCGCACGGTGGGAGCCGAAGATACGCAGTATTTT.